This T cell receptor beta chain was sequenced for a study of CD8+ T cells in alopecia areata (dated by TCRdb to the late 2010s). Broadly, across the study: Treated patients were enrolled in an open-label pilot trial of oral tofacitinib at 5 to 10 mg twice daily for moderate-to-severe alopecia areata. Tofacitinib was administered for 6 to 18 months, and 6 months of follow-up off drug were then conducted to assess delayed response and recurrence. In treated patients, disease severity was measured using the SALT score, which gives the percentage of scalp surface area affected. To study T cell clonal expansion in alopecia areata, the researchers applied high-throughput TCRbeta sequencing to both the C3H/HeJ mouse model and human patients. Human TCRbeta sequencing covered scalp tissue and sorted CD4+ and CD8+ peripheral blood T cells from patchy and totalis/universalis alopecia areata patients and healthy controls. Patients on tofacitinib were biopsied at baseline and after 4 and 24 weeks of treatment, and several of the patients also had a later scalp biopsy. Clonality in the scalp was compared among normal scalp (n=4), patchy alopecia areata scalp (n=8), and alopecia totalis/universalis scalp (n=8). RNA came from the PAXgene miRNA kit for fixed scalp, the miRNeasy kit for PBMCs, and the RNeasy kit for mouse skin. TCRbeta CDR3 regions were amplified by immunoSEQ multiplex PCR with 35 Vbeta forward and 13 Jbeta reverse primers. The full study reports these points: The treated cohort was small, with a single nonresponder, so links between baseline CD8+ expansion and response need larger studies. Shared TCR sequences between patients were less evident than in mice, which may be partly attributable to HLA diversity in the patient population. Unlike mouse skin, which is dominated by gammadelta T cells, normal human skin has resident alphabeta T cells that are also sequenced, and this complicates analysis of the scalp TCR repertoire. Scalp clonality and the number of expanded CD8+ clones among the top 100 scalp clones were significantly decreased by tofacitinib. During tofacitinib treatment, many expanded lesional clones stuck around in both scalp and blood, and this persistence may partly explain why relapse happens after treatment is stopped. Compared with normal scalp, lesional scalp had higher clonality and more expanded CD8+ clones, particularly in alopecia totalis/universalis, a pattern that suggests antigenic drive.

A word on this clone: This receptor's antigen is unknown. No base quality values were provided; no much bigger clone lies one nucleotide off.

Sample time point, as interpreted from the label and publication: 20 to 30 weeks on oral tofacitinib. Per the publication, the treatment or condition label means: oral pan-JAK inhibitor, 5-10 mg twice daily. Lesional scalp punch biopsies and peripheral blood were collected from alopecia areata patients. PBMCs were isolated by density centrifugation and stained for CD3, CD4 and CD8, after which CD4+ and CD8+ T cells were sorted on a FACSAria. The library was prepared using the immunoSEQ multiplex PCR assay. RNA was extracted from all samples and reverse transcribed into cDNA, which served as template for TCR sequencing. SuperScript III was used to make first-strand cDNA, primed with a 2:1 mix of oligo-dT and random hexamers. A synthetic immune receptor repertoire was used to assess amplification bias, and residual bias was removed computationally. The study's processing was this. Raw reads were preprocessed to remove errors, and CDR3 was defined according to IMGT conventions as the region from the conserved cysteine to phenylalanine. Clonality was computed as 1 minus the Shannon entropy, with the entropy normalized by log2 of the number of productive unique TCRs. Whether each scalp clone was CD4 or CD8 was inferred by checking scalp TCRbeta sequences against the CD4 and CD8 repertoires from sorted blood. TCRdb obtained this table from immuneACCESS and retained in-frame rearrangements with V and J assigned. These tables miss some clones; where compared with another copy, unresolved V genes account for less than half of the shortfall, and the remainder is unexplained. V and J calls and clone size are as listed in that table; D and trimming were resolved from the DNA. For this sample the table gives approximately 180,000 clones, of which approximately 53% were detected only once. The leading ten clones occupy more than 10% of the sample.

Reading the germline V gene gives CDR1 SNHLY and CDR2 FYNNEI. Including the terminal cysteine and phenylalanine, the CDR3 comprises 14 residues. Only the CDR3 DNA stays, 42 bases, in frame from base 1. Trimming costs V 7 bases and J 3 bases, and their ends lie 16 bases apart. The material was CD8+ T cells sorted from blood, obtained at week 24, from a patient treated with tofacitinib. Recombination joined TRBV2 with TRBJ2-7; the D gene cannot be resolved beyond TRBD1 or TRBD2, each matching 5 bases. The source is a human donor with alopecia areata. The CDR3 here reads CASNNPGADYEQYF. The DNA reads TGTGCCAGCAATAACCCCGGGGCGGACTACGAGCAGTACTTC.